This T cell receptor (beta chain) was retrieved from a study of shared clonotypes between healthy human individuals. The study, taken as a whole, reports: With few donors, the genetic and exposure-history diversity represented was limited.

As concerns this clone: Its specificity is unknown.

At the deep level, the assay was run. As handled by the study authors: Filtering was not the same, since immunoSEQ gave junction-only sequences without quality scores. The table came from immunoSEQ multiplex PCR; TCRdb's copy has only in-frame clones and leaves some out. V and J calls plus clone size are reproduced from that table; the DNA served to infer D and trimming. The table shows about 490,000 clones, with 70% to 80% occurring only once. Among the donors, all were Caucasian adults who lived in Nashville, Tennessee. After removal of 5 bases from V and 2 bases from J, the junction contained 2 bases not matched to a gene. The germline gives CDR1 SNHLY, CDR2 FYNNEI. This CDR3 spans 13 amino acids.

The sequence came from a woman in her thirties or forties in good health. Some clones in this sample may be carry-over from other donors' samples. Material for sequencing was PBMCs. The V and J genes are TRBV2 and TRBJ2-5; 7 bases line up with TRBD1. The CDR3 DNA is TGTGCCAGCAGTCCGGGACAGCAAGAGACCCAGTACTTC. It is translated as CASSPGQQETQYF.